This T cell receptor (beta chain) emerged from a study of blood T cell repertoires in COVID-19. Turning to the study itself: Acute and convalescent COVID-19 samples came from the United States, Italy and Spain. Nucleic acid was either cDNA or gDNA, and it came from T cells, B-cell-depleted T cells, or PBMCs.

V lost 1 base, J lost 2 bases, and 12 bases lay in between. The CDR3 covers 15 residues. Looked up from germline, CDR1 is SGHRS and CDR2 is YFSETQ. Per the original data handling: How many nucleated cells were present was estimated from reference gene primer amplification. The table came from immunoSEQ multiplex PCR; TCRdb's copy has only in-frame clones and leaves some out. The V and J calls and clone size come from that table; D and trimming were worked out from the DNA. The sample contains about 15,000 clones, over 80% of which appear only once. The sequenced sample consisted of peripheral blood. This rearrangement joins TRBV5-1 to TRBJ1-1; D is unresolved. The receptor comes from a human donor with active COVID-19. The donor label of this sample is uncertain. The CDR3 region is CASSLFADRNTEAFF. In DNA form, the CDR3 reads TGCGCCAGCAGCTTGTTTGCAGATCGAAACACTGAAGCTTTCTTT.